This T cell receptor beta chain was sequenced during a study of a mutant IDH1 vaccine in newly diagnosed glioma. About the study: In some groups vaccination began 4-6 weeks post-radiotherapy; others received it with temozolomide. Patients' prior therapy spanned radiotherapy, temozolomide, or both; most underwent both.

Time point here: week 5, during vaccination. Mutant IDH1 20-mer peptide, at 300 ug, made up each vaccine dose, with topical imiquimod. The donor cohort comprised cases of new WHO grade 3 or 4 IDH1-mutant, ATRX-lost astrocytoma. Using immunoSEQ multiplex PCR, the repertoire was profiled, and TCRdb retains in-frame clones only, with some absent. The data contain over 55,000 clones, around 89% of them singletons. The CDR3 length is 13 residues. Germline CDR1 and CDR2: MNHEY and SMNVEV (reference sequence). A note on this clone: Its antigen is currently unknown.

The source material was PBMCs, sampled from a glioma patient whose treatment included an IDH1 peptide vaccine. The TCR comes from a woman in her thirties or forties with glioma. V and J are TRBV27 and TRBJ2-1; TRBD2 agrees at 10 bases. CDR3 coding DNA: TGTGCTGCGGGACTAGCGAGAGGGGGGGAGCAGTTCTTC. It translates to CAAGLARGGEQFF.